A single sample gave rise to the 13 T cell receptor beta chains below, sequenced in a study of tumor-infiltrating lymphocytes in primary liver carcinoma. The researchers produced TCR beta cDNA from approximately 550 ng total RNA with a constant-region primer. Modified slightly, ARM-PCR produced TCR beta libraries over three nested multiplex PCR rounds. The study ran its first two PCR rounds for approximately 11 cycles each, using TRBV1-TRBV30 forward primers and a C-beta reverse primer. TCRdb analysed the multiplex PCR reads with MiXCR anew, one entry per CDR3 protein. Among approximately 92,000 distinct CDR3 sequences listed, approximately 68% were seen once. Investigators took RNA and DNA out together from about 21-30 mg of unsorted bulk tissue. Sample: liver tumor tissue from sampling region 5. Subset noted: tumor region T5, tumor centre. The receptors were sampled from a woman aged 60 to 75 with primary liver carcinoma and hepatitis B virus infection.

As concerns this clonotype: A much larger clone differs by one base, so this may be a read error. The missing conserved phenylalanine or tryptophan at the end of this CDR3 makes a read error likely. This sequence joins TRBV28 and TRBJ2-2, with a weak D call TRBD1 (6 bases). This CDR3 contains 18 residues. Germline-derived CDR1 and CDR2 are MDHEN and SYDVKM. Trimming took 1 base from V and 3 from J, leaving 18 bases between them. CDR3 bases: TGTGCCAGCAGTTTATCTTTTTACAGGGTGGAAGACACCGGGGAGCTGTTTCTT. Translation gives CASSLSFYRVEDTGELFL.

For this clonotype: Compared with germline, one end of the junction differs, possibly owing to a read error. This rearrangement joins TRBV7-3 to TRBJ1-1; no reliable D call. The CDR3 totals 14 residues. Germline V gene data show CDR1 as SGHTA and CDR2 as FQGTGA. CDR3 sequence (DNA): TGTACCAGCAGCCTCACATCGGCAGGCACTGAAGCTTTCTTT. It translates to CTSSLTSAGTEAFF.

As regards this clonotype: The conserved closing phenylalanine or tryptophan is absent in this CDR3, likely reflecting a read error. It is unclear where the CDR3 begins or ends on the DNA, so no DNA is shown, and the CDR3 is as TCRdb lists it. This sequence joins TRBV11-2 and TRBJ2-7; the listed D gene, TRBD2, was not tested against the DNA. The CDR3 has 11 residues if both end residues are counted. CDR1 is SGHAT and CDR2 is FQNNGV in the germline V gene. Here the CDR3 reads CTTSSVSSLEY.

In its sample, this clonotype was seen many times. The V call is TRBV6-6, the J call TRBJ2-3; 7 bases map to TRBD1. The CDR3 totals 18 residues. Trimming cost V 0 bases and J 2 bases; bases outside gene matches: 11. Germline V gene sequence: CDR1 MNHNY, CDR2 SVGAGI (reference sequence). Written as DNA, the CDR3 is TGTGCCAGCAGTTACTCGGGATCTAGGGACAGCATCACAGATACGCAGTATTTT. Protein product: CASSYSGSRDSITDTQYF.

Comment on this clonotype: A much bigger clone sits one base away, suggesting this may be a read error. This chain connects TRBV7-3 to TRBJ2-2, with D perhaps TRBD1 (6 bases). Trimming shortened V by 10 bases and J by 1 base, and 16 bases separated the two germline ends. The V gene's germline CDR1 is SGHTA and CDR2 FQGTGA. The CDR3 totals 15 residues. CDR3 nucleotide sequence: TGTGCCAACGGGAAAGGGACACAGAACACCGGGGAGCTGTTTTTT. It codes for CANGKGTQNTGELFF.

Turning to this clonotype: In this CDR3 the conserved last residue, phenylalanine or tryptophan, is missing, so a read error is likely. The chain carries TRBV12-3 or TRBV12-4 and TRBJ1-6, with 10 positions matching TRBD1. The CDR3 totals 15 residues. Written as DNA, the CDR3 is TGTACCAGCAGCCAGCAGGGACAGGGGTATTCACCCCTCCACATT. Its protein is CTSSQQGQGYSPLHI.

As for this clonotype: This likely comes from a read error, as the CDR3 has no conserved phenylalanine or tryptophan at its end. The chain links TRBV11-2 to TRBJ1-2; a weak D match, TRBD1 (6 bases). Germline V gene sequence: CDR1 SGHAT, CDR2 FQNNGV. The V end was cut by 6 bases, the J end by 5 bases, with 22 bases between. CDR3 size: 16 residues. The CDR3 is CASRLRDTGPYYGYTS. The CDR3 DNA reads TGTGCCAGCAGATTAAGAGATACAGGGCCCTATTATGGCTACACCTCC.

The gene calls are TRBV6-1 and TRBJ2-7, with D unresolved. Trimming took off 5 bases at V and 7 bases at J, with 15 bases between the two ends. The CDR3 extends over 13 amino acids. The germline V gene has CDR1 MNHNS and CDR2 SASEGT. The CDR3 is CASSPRAGCEQYF. For the CDR3, the DNA is TGTGCCAGCAGTCCCCGGGCAGGATGTGAGCAGTACTTC.

Concerning this clonotype: Since no conserved phenylalanine or tryptophan closes the CDR3, a read error is the likely cause. This rearrangement joins TRBV6-4 to TRBJ2-4; 8 bases fit TRBD2. CDR1 and CDR2 from the germline V gene are MRHNA and SNTAGT. V shed 2 bases, J shed 1 base, and the junction held 7 bases outside the gene matches. The CDR3 contains 17 residues. The CDR3 spells CASSDTRGGRAKNIQYL. In DNA form, the CDR3 reads TGTGCCAGCAGTGACACGAGAGGCGGGAGGGCCAAAAACATTCAGTACCTC.

For this clonotype: The final CDR3 position lacks the conserved phenylalanine or tryptophan, pointing to a likely read error. The rearrangement links TRBV11-3 to TRBJ2-7, with TRBD2 matching over 11 bases. The CDR3 totals 15 residues. Germline CDR1 and CDR2: SGHNT and YENEEA. CDR3 sequence reads: CASSLGTSGRREQYL. In DNA, the CDR3 is TGTGCAAGCAGCTTAGGGACTAGCGGTCGTCGGGAGCAGTACTTA.

Remarks on this clonotype: This likely comes from a read error, as the CDR3 has no conserved phenylalanine or tryptophan at its end. No DNA is shown, since the ends of the CDR3 on it are uncertain; the CDR3 is the one TCRdb lists. The V call is TRBV11-2, the J call TRBJ1-5; the listed D gene, TRBD1, was not tested against the DNA. Both ends counted, the CDR3 spans 14 residues. Looked up from germline, CDR1 is SGHAT and CDR2 is FQNNGV. CDR3 residues: CASSLGQGGDPQHS.

This chain joins TRBV11-3 and TRBJ2-2; unclear D gene. V lost 10 bases, J lost 8 bases, and 11 bases lay in between. CDR3 size: 11 residues. Germline assignment: CDR1 SGHNT and CDR2 YENEEA. As DNA, the CDR3 is TGTGCCAACATGGCTTTGGGGGAGCTGTTTTTT. This gives the protein CANMALGELFF.

The chain has TRBV28 and TRBJ1-6; the D gene is possibly TRBD1 (6 bases). In germline, CDR1 is MDHEN, CDR2 SYDVKM. There are 15 residues in the CDR3. CDR3 sequence reads: CSSSFPPGRGSPLHF. The CDR3 DNA follows: TGTAGCAGCAGTTTCCCCCCCGGCAGGGGTTCACCCCTCCACTTT.